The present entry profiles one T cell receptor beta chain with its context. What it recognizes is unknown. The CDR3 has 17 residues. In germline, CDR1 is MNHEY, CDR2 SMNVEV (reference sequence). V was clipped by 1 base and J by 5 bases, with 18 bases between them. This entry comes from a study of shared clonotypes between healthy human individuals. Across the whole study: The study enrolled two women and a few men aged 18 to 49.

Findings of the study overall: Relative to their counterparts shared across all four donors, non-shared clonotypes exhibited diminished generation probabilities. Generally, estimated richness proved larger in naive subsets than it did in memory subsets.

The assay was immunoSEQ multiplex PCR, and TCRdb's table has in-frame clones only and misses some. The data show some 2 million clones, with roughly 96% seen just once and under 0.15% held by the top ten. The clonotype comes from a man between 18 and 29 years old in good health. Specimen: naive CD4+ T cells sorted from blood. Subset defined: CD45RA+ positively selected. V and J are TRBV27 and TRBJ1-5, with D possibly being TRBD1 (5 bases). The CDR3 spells CASSLFGGVDRHQPQHF. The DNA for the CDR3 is TGTGCCAGCAGTTTATTTGGGGGTGTAGACCGACATCAGCCCCAGCATTTT.